The 22 T cell receptor beta chains listed next were all sequenced from one sample in a study of cytomegalovirus exposure and HLA in healthy donors. Both 60 Vbeta primers and 13 Jbeta primers went into the PCR. Only in-frame clones appear in the TCRdb table, and some are missing; sequencing was by immunoSEQ multiplex PCR. The sample includes a few hundred thousand clones, 75% to 80% of them seen just once. The sequenced sample consisted of PBMCs. Receptors were obtained from a man aged 18-30 years in good health and CMV-seronegative.

The chain links TRBV6-5 to TRBJ1-2, with D maybe TRBD1 (5 bases). The CDR3 totals 13 residues. V lost 3 bases and J 8 bases, leaving 13 bases between the germline ends. CDR1 and CDR2 from the germline V gene are MNHEY and SVGAGI. CDR3 residues: CASSYHRTAGYTF. The CDR3 DNA sequence: TGTGCCAGCAGTTATCACAGGACGGCCGGCTACACCTTC.

To note about this clone: In the same sample, other DNA sequences code for this CDR3. This chain uses TRBV5-1 with TRBJ2-5; 10 bases agree with TRBD1. The CDR3 runs 14 residues. The ends lost 4 bases at V and 4 bases at J; junction bases unmatched: 4. CDR1 SGHRS and CDR2 YFSETQ come from the germline V gene. The CDR3: CASSPGTGAETQYF. The CDR3 bases are TGCGCCAGCAGCCCCGGGACAGGGGCAGAGACCCAGTACTTC.

Comment on this clone: A read error may account for a junction end that differs from germline. In the same sample, other DNA sequences code for this CDR3. V is TRBV5-1 and J is TRBJ2-7; D gene unclear. This CDR3 contains 11 residues. Germline lookup yields CDR1 SGHRS and CDR2 YFSETQ. Here the CDR3 DNA reads TGCGCTAGCAGCTTTAATGACGAGCAGTACTTC. It yields the protein CASSFNDEQYF.

CDR3 amino acids: CASSRSSLPGQGVRDTQYF. The DNA of the CDR3 is TGCGCCAGCAGCCGATCTAGTCTCCCCGGACAGGGTGTACGAGATACGCAGTATTTT. The chain combines TRBV4-3 with TRBJ2-3; 8 positions match TRBD1. The CDR3 contains 19 residues. Germline V gene data show CDR1 as LGHNA and CDR2 as YSLEER. Unmatched junction bases numbered 20, after V lost 4 bases and J lost 5 bases.

The rearrangement joins TRBV9 to TRBJ2-5; 10 nucleotides match TRBD1. This CDR3 has 15 amino acids. V shed 2 bases and J 3 bases; nucleotides not matched to a gene: 4. Germline assignment: CDR1 SGDLS and CDR2 YYNGEE. CDR3 DNA: TGTGCCAGCAGCGTTAGTGGGACAGGGGAAGAGACCCAGTACTTC. Amino acids: CASSVSGTGEETQYF.

This chain joins TRBV11-3 and TRBJ1-6; 11 bases fit TRBD1. This CDR3 is built from 16 residues. CDR1 and CDR2 (germline): SGHNT, YENEEA. J lost 6 bases, V lost 5 bases, and 6 bases had no gene match. The CDR3 here is CASSPTGTGGNSPLHF. The CDR3 DNA sequence: TGTGCCAGCAGCCCGACCGGGACAGGGGGTAATTCACCCCTCCACTTT.

This clone was seen a handful of times. The chain links TRBV2 to TRBJ2-2; D is perhaps TRBD2 (5 bases). CDR1 SNHLY and CDR2 FYNNEI come from the germline V gene. The CDR3 is made up of 14 amino acids. Trimming took off 8 bases at V and 6 bases at J, with 16 bases between the two ends. The CDR3 reads CASFRTVLPGELFF. DNA of the CDR3: TGTGCCAGCTTCCGGACTGTCCTTCCCGGGGAGCTGTTTTTT.

V gene TRBV7-9 combines with J gene TRBJ1-2; 7 bases are a match to TRBD1. Germline assignment: CDR1 SEHNR and CDR2 FQNEAQ (reference sequence). V dropped 1 base and J dropped 0; count of bases not matched to a gene: 8. CDR3 length equals 17 residues. In DNA form, the CDR3 reads TGTGCCAGCAGCTTAGGAGATGGGGGACAGCCTAACTATGGCTACACCTTC. This encodes CASSLGDGGQPNYGYTF.

The chain recombines TRBV28 with TRBJ1-2; TRBD1 matches at 7 bases. This CDR3 has 12 residues. Germline trimming cut 5 bases from V and 3 bases from J; bases unmatched to any gene: 0. Looked up from germline, CDR1 is MDHEN and CDR2 is SYDVKM. CDR3 loop: CASSQGDYGYTF. The CDR3 nucleotides are TGTGCCAGCAGTCAGGGGGACTATGGCTACACCTTC.

This clone has a handful of counts. The chain uses TRBV6-1 and TRBJ2-7; 12 positions match TRBD2. Unmatched junction bases numbered 3, after V lost 6 bases and J lost 3 bases. Germline CDR1 MNHNS, CDR2 SASEGT. The CDR3 totals 14 residues. CDR3 nucleotide sequence: TGTGCCAGCAGCCAACTAGCGGGGGGCTACGAGCAGTACTTC. Protein: CASSQLAGGYEQYF.

The CDR3 sequence: CASSYTGGVQETQYF. Written as DNA, the CDR3 is TGTGCCAGCAGTTATACGGGAGGGGTACAAGAGACCCAGTACTTC. This chain joins TRBV6-5 and TRBJ2-5, with 8 nucleotides matching TRBD2. Trimming removed 3 bases from V and 2 bases from J; junction bases left unmatched: 5. Germline CDR1 reads MNHEY; CDR2 reads SVGAGI. The CDR3 is 15 amino acids.

This clone was observed a single time. The chain carries TRBV7-6 and TRBJ2-5; 8 bases agree with TRBD1. Losses at the gene ends were 1 base for V and 0 bases for J; bases not matched to a gene: 7. The length of the CDR3 is 17 residues. In germline, CDR1 is SGHVS, CDR2 FNYEAQ. In DNA form, the CDR3 reads TGTGCCAGCAGCTTAGTAGGCAGGGGGCCCCACCAAGAGACCCAGTACTTC. Its translation is CASSLVGRGPHQETQYF.

V and J are TRBV11-1 and TRBJ2-3; 13 bases match TRBD2. V gave up 0 bases and J gave up 1 base; unmatched junction bases: 1. The CDR3 extends over 17 amino acids. Germline V gene lookup returns CDR1 SGHAT and CDR2 FQDESV (reference sequence). The CDR3 bases are TGTGCCAGCAGCTTAGCCGGACTAGCGGGGGGCACAGATACGCAGTATTTT. This sequence encodes CASSLAGLAGGTDTQYF.

The chain couples TRBV14 to TRBJ2-7; 7 positions match TRBD1. After removal of 4 bases from V and 2 bases from J, the junction contained 14 bases not matched to a gene. The CDR3 is 17 residues long. The germline V gene has CDR1 SGHDN and CDR2 FVKESK. The CDR3 is CASSLNQFPGQPYEQYF. The CDR3, as DNA: TGTGCCAGCAGCCTTAATCAATTCCCGGGACAGCCCTACGAGCAGTACTTC.

The CDR3: CASSGKGLAGVNEQFF. Written as DNA, the CDR3 is TGTGCCAGCAGCGGAAAAGGACTAGCGGGAGTGAATGAGCAGTTCTTC. The chain links TRBV9 to TRBJ2-1; 13 bases are shared with TRBD2. The CDR3 has 16 residues. Germline V gives CDR1 SGDLS, CDR2 YYNGEE. The V and J ends lost 3 bases and 7 bases, in that order; junction bases with no gene match: 7.

The rearrangement links TRBV6-5 to TRBJ2-3; the D is unclear. V was trimmed by 6 bases and J by 1 base, leaving 11 bases between them. The CDR3 totals 14 residues. CDR1 and CDR2 (germline): MNHEY, SVGAGI. CDR3 in DNA: TGTGCCAGCAGCCCCTCCCAGGGCACAGATACGCAGTATTTT. Its protein is CASSPSQGTDTQYF.

The sample holds a few counts of this clone. The chain links TRBV5-1 to TRBJ2-2, with 7 bases matching TRBD1. The V gene end was trimmed by 0 bases and the J gene end by 3 bases; junction bases not matched to a gene: 2. The CDR3 is 15 amino acids. Germline V CDR1 and CDR2: SGHRS, YFSETQ. Written as DNA, the CDR3 is TGCGCCAGCAGCTTGGGGGGGACAGACACCGGGGAGCTGTTTTTT. It encodes CASSLGGTDTGELFF.

The chain combines TRBV6-6 with TRBJ2-2; D is ambiguous. Trimming took 2 bases from V and 4 from J, leaving 5 bases between them. This CDR3 is 13 amino acids long. Per germline, CDR1 MNHNY and CDR2 SVGAGI (reference sequence). CDR3 amino acids: CASSYLLTGELFF. The DNA of the CDR3 is TGTGCCAGCAGTTACCTACTCACCGGGGAGCTGTTTTTT.

The J gene is TRBJ2-1, the V gene TRBV6-5, with TRBD1 matching over 8 bases. Germline CDR1 reads MNHEY; CDR2 reads SVGAGI. Trimming cost V 6 bases and J 3 bases; bases outside gene matches: 7. The CDR3 length is 15 residues. CDR3 residues: CASRTDRGVYNEQFF. The CDR3 bases are TGTGCCAGCAGAACCGACAGGGGAGTCTACAATGAGCAGTTCTTC.

This chain links TRBV30 with TRBJ2-1, with 8 bases aligning to TRBD2. This CDR3 region has 13 residues. Looked up from germline, CDR1 is GTSNPN and CDR2 is SVGIG (reference sequence). Losses at the gene ends were 8 bases for V and 10 bases for J; bases not matched to a gene: 13. The DNA of the CDR3 is TGTGCCGCCTCCGTGAGCGGGAGAGGGGAGCAGTTCTTC. Encoded protein: CAASVSGRGEQFF. The variable domain in full, completed from reference TRBV30 and TRBJ2-1, reads SQTIHQWPATLVQPVGSPLSLECTVEGTSNPNLYWYRQAAGRGLQLLFYSVGIGQISSEVPQNLSASRPQDRQFILSSKKLLLSDSGFYLCAASVSGRGEQFFGPGTRLTVL.

The rearrangement uses TRBV27 and TRBJ1-4; unclear D gene. Looked up from germline, CDR1 is MNHEY and CDR2 is SMNVEV (reference sequence). The CDR3 is made up of 14 amino acids. Trimming pared 5 bases from V and 8 bases from J, leaving 15 bases between. The CDR3, as DNA: TGTGCCAGCAGTCCCTCGGCAGGATGGGAAAAACTGTTTTTT. Amino acid sequence: CASSPSAGWEKLFF.

The genes are TRBV2 and TRBJ2-3, with 11 nucleotides matching TRBD1. Losses at the gene ends were 8 bases for V and 4 bases for J; bases not matched to a gene: 8. Germline V gene data show CDR1 as SNHLY and CDR2 as FYNNEI. This CDR3 spans 15 amino acids. The CDR3 DNA reads TGTGCCAGCCCCCTGGACAGGGGGCGCCCAGATACGCAGTATTTT. This sequence encodes CASPLDRGRPDTQYF.